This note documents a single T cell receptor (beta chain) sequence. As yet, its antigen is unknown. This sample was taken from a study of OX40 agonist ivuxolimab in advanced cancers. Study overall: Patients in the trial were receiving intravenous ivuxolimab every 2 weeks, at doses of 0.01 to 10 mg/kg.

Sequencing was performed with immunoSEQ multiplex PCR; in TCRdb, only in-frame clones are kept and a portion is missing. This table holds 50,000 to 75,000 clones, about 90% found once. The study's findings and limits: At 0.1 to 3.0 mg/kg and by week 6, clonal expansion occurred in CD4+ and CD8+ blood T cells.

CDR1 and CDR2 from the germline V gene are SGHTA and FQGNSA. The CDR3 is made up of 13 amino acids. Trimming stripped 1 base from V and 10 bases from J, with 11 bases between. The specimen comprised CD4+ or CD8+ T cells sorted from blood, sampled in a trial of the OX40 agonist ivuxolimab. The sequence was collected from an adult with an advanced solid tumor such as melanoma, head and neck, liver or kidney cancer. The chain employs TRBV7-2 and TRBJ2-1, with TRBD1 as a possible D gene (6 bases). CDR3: CASSLGSGTEQFF. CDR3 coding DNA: TGTGCCAGCAGCTTAGGGTCGGGGACAGAGCAGTTCTTC.